A selection of T cell receptor beta chains follows, all from one sample in a study of neoadjuvant anti-PD-1 for oral cavity cancer. Some clones are missing from TCRdb's copy, which holds only in-frame ones; the method was immunoSEQ multiplex PCR. Found here are 30,000 to 35,000 clones, 85% to 90% of them singletons; the top ten hold roughly 3.4%. The material sequenced was PBMCs, taken before nivolumab (anti-PD-1) treatment. The source of these receptors is a person aged 35 to 85 with oral cavity squamous cell carcinoma. The CDR3 runs from the conserved cysteine through the conserved F or W. D genes are given only for firm matches. Size is omitted from some rows. Given values are once, few, many or a class for expanded clones.

J: TRBJ1-2; size: -; D: TRBD1; V: TRBV6-1; CDR3: CASSEEGQGMSGYTF; DNA: TGTGCCAGCAGTGAAGAGGGACAGGGGATGAGCGGCTACACCTTC
J: TRBJ1-6; size: -; D: -; V: TRBV27; CDR3: CASRDGLNSPLHF; DNA: TGTGCCAGCAGGGACGGCCTTAATTCACCCCTCCACTTT
J: TRBJ2-3; size: -; D: -; V: TRBV7-3; CDR3: CASSLVRGRTSTDTQYF; DNA: TGTGCCAGCAGCCTAGTCAGGGGTCGAACTAGCACAGATACGCAGTATTTT
J: TRBJ1-2; size: -; D: TRBD1; V: TRBV5-6; CDR3: CASSLVGQGAVGYTF; DNA: TGTGCCAGCAGCTTGGTGGGACAGGGGGCTGTTGGCTACACCTTC
J: TRBJ2-1; size: once; D: TRBD1; V: TRBV5-1; CDR3: CASSLTGANEQFF; DNA: TGCGCCAGCAGCCTGACAGGGGCCAATGAGCAGTTCTTC
J: TRBJ2-1; size: -; D: -; V: TRBV7-9; CDR3: CASTPPGRGPYNEQFF; DNA: TGTGCCAGCACCCCCCCGGGGCGGGGACCCTACAATGAGCAGTTCTTC
J: TRBJ2-7; size: -; D: -; V: TRBV6-4; CDR3: CASSEHRNYEQYF; DNA: TGTGCCAGCAGTGAACACAGGAACTACGAGCAGTACTTC
J: TRBJ2-7; size: -; D: TRBD1; V: TRBV11-2; CDR3: CASSPRDRGRYEQYF; DNA: TGTGCCAGCAGCCCCCGGGACAGGGGGCGGTACGAGCAGTACTTC
J: TRBJ1-2; size: -; D: -; V: TRBV7-2; CDR3: CASSRGGADLGYTF; DNA: TGTGCCAGCAGCCGCGGGGGCGCGGATTTGGGCTACACCTTC
J: TRBJ2-7; size: -; D: -; V: TRBV4-1; CDR3: CASSQDLSYEQYF; DNA: TGCGCCAGCAGCCAAGACTTATCCTACGAGCAGTACTTC
J: TRBJ1-1; size: -; D: TRBD1; V: TRBV14; CDR3: CASSRTGGNTEAFF; DNA: TGTGCCAGCAGCCGGACAGGGGGGAACACTGAAGCTTTCTTT
J: TRBJ2-6; size: -; D: -; V: TRBV5-1; CDR3: CASKDTSGQANVLTF; DNA: TGCGCCAGCAAAGACACCTCGGGGCAGGCCAACGTCCTGACTTTC
J: TRBJ1-1; size: -; D: -; V: TRBV11-2; CDR3: CASSLLWNTEAFF; DNA: TGTGCCAGCAGCTTATTGTGGAACACTGAAGCTTTCTTT
J: TRBJ2-7; size: -; D: TRBD2; V: TRBV4-1; CDR3: CASSQGLAGAYEQYF; DNA: TGCGCCAGCAGCCAAGGACTAGCGGGGGCCTACGAGCAGTACTTC
J: TRBJ2-2; size: -; D: -; V: TRBV4-2; CDR3: CASSQADMGTGELFF; DNA: TGTGCCAGCAGCCAAGCCGATATGGGGACCGGGGAGCTGTTTTTT
J: TRBJ2-6; size: -; D: -; V: TRBV30; CDR3: CAWSVGLAGANVLTF; DNA: TGTGCCTGGAGTGTAGGTTTAGCTGGGGCCAACGTCCTGACTTTC
J: TRBJ2-2; size: -; D: -; V: TRBV7-9; CDR3: CASRFDRGELFF; DNA: TGTGCCAGCAGATTCGACCGAGGGGAGCTGTTTTTT
J: TRBJ2-2; size: -; D: -; V: TRBV5-1; CDR3: CASSLAPQGNTGELFF; DNA: TGCGCCAGCAGCTTGGCGCCTCAGGGGAACACCGGGGAGCTGTTTTTT
J: TRBJ1-1; size: -; D: TRBD1; V: TRBV2; CDR3: CASRRTGFAEAFF; DNA: TGTGCCAGCAGAAGGACAGGGTTTGCTGAAGCTTTCTTT
J: TRBJ2-3; size: -; D: TRBD2; V: TRBV2; CDR3: CASTNPALAGSTDTQYF; DNA: TGTGCCAGCACCAACCCAGCGCTAGCGGGAAGCACAGATACGCAGTATTTT
J: TRBJ1-1; size: -; D: TRBD1; V: TRBV19; CDR3: CASSIGQGGTEAFF; DNA: TGTGCCAGTAGTATAGGACAGGGGGGGACTGAAGCTTTCTTT
J: TRBJ1-6; size: -; D: -; V: TRBV5-8; CDR3: CASSLRRHNSPLHF; DNA: TGTGCCAGCAGCTTGAGACGCCATAATTCACCCCTCCACTTT
J: TRBJ1-3; size: -; D: -; V: TRBV5-1; CDR3: CASSQNPGNTIYF; DNA: TGCGCCAGCAGCCAAAACCCAGGAAACACCATATATTTT
J: TRBJ2-5; size: -; D: -; V: TRBV19; CDR3: CASSIETGRKETQYF; DNA: TGTGCCAGTAGTATAGAGACAGGACGGAAAGAGACCCAGTACTTC
J: TRBJ1-1; size: -; D: -; V: TRBV6-1; CDR3: CASSEGGTGYTEAFF; DNA: TGTGCCAGCAGTGAAGGGGGCACAGGGTACACTGAAGCTTTCTTT
J: TRBJ2-3; size: -; D: -; V: TRBV5-1; CDR3: CASSSTAPSLGSTDTQYF; DNA: TGCGCCAGCAGCTCCACTGCCCCTAGCTTAGGGAGCACAGATACGCAGTATTTT
J: TRBJ2-3; size: few; D: TRBD2; V: TRBV30; CDR3: CAWSPNGGAGGNTQYF; DNA: TGTGCCTGGAGTCCTAACGGGGGGGCTGGAGGCAATACGCAGTATTTT
J: TRBJ1-3; size: once; D: -; V: TRBV19; CDR3: CASSIGPGSGNTIYF; DNA: TGTGCCAGTAGTATTGGACCGGGCTCTGGAAACACCATATATTTT
J: TRBJ2-3; size: few; D: TRBD1; V: TRBV19; CDR3: CASSIPRDREGTDTQYF; DNA: TGTGCCAGTAGTATACCCCGCGACAGGGAAGGGACAGATACGCAGTATTTT
J: TRBJ1-2; size: -; D: -; V: TRBV5-4; CDR3: CASSLGGIYGYTF; DNA: TGTGCCAGCAGCTTGGGTGGGATCTATGGCTACACCTTC
J: TRBJ1-3; size: -; D: TRBD1; V: TRBV28; CDR3: CASSFFRQGTNTIYF; DNA: TGTGCCAGCAGTTTCTTCAGACAGGGGACAAACACCATATATTTT
J: TRBJ1-2; size: -; D: -; V: TRBV28; CDR3: CASSLSTGLTNYGYTF; DNA: TGTGCCAGCAGTTTAAGCACAGGCCTTACTAACTATGGCTACACCTTC
J: TRBJ2-1; size: -; D: TRBD2; V: TRBV5-1; CDR3: CASSKTSGGYNEQFF; DNA: TGCGCCAGCAGCAAAACTAGCGGGGGCTACAATGAGCAGTTCTTC
J: TRBJ1-1; size: -; D: -; V: TRBV6-5; CDR3: CASSYLAGNTEAFF; DNA: TGTGCCAGCAGTTACTTGGCGGGGAACACTGAAGCTTTCTTT
J: TRBJ2-6; size: -; D: -; V: TRBV6-1; CDR3: CASSREPGANVLTF; DNA: TGTGCCAGCAGTAGGGAACCTGGGGCCAACGTCCTGACTTTC
J: TRBJ1-5; size: -; D: -; V: TRBV19; CDR3: CASSISPRRSNQPQHF; DNA: TGTGCCAGTAGTATAAGCCCGCGGAGGAGCAATCAGCCCCAGCATTTT
J: TRBJ1-2; size: -; D: -; V: TRBV5-4; CDR3: CASILMGADYGYTF; DNA: TGTGCCAGCATCCTGATGGGGGCCGACTATGGCTACACCTTC
J: TRBJ1-6; size: -; D: -; V: TRBV7-9; CDR3: CASSLGGGNNSPLHF; DNA: TGTGCCAGCAGCTTAGGGGGAGGGAATAATTCACCCCTCCACTTT
J: TRBJ1-6; size: -; D: -; V: TRBV11-2; CDR3: CASSPQVTYNSPLHF; DNA: TGTGCCAGCAGCCCACAGGTTACTTATAATTCACCCCTCCACTTT
J: TRBJ2-7; size: -; D: -; V: TRBV7-6; CDR3: CASSLQNPLYEQYF; DNA: TGTGCCAGCAGTCTTCAGAACCCCCTCTACGAGCAGTACTTC
J: TRBJ2-6; size: -; D: -; V: TRBV30; CDR3: CAWTGGSGANVLTF; DNA: TGTGCCTGGACCGGTGGCTCTGGGGCCAACGTCCTGACTTTC
J: TRBJ1-5; size: once; D: -; V: TRBV19; CDR3: CASSIDSVSQPQHF; DNA: TGTGCCAGTAGTATAGACTCGGTCAGTCAGCCCCAGCATTTT
J: TRBJ2-5; size: -; D: -; V: TRBV6-5; CDR3: CASSFGRSGTQYF; DNA: TGTGCCAGCAGTTTCGGCCGGAGCGGGACCCAGTACTTC
J: TRBJ1-5; size: -; D: -; V: TRBV21-1; CDR3: CASSKKQNKEPQHF; DNA: TGTGCCAGCAGCAAAAAACAGAACAAGGAGCCCCAGCATTTT
J: TRBJ1-5; size: few; D: TRBD1; V: TRBV7-6; CDR3: CASSQDRGNQPQHF; DNA: TGTGCCAGCAGCCAGGACAGGGGAAATCAGCCCCAGCATTTT
J: TRBJ1-4; size: few; D: -; V: TRBV5-1; CDR3: CASSPQGDSRVGLFF; DNA: TGCGCCAGCAGCCCACAAGGGGACTCCCGCGTGGGACTGTTTTTT
J: TRBJ1-5; size: -; D: -; V: TRBV19; CDR3: CASSIGGLLRVYSNQPQHF; DNA: TGTGCCAGTAGTATAGGCGGGTTACTCCGGGTCTATAGCAATCAGCCCCAGCATTTT
J: TRBJ2-1; size: -; D: TRBD1; V: TRBV4-1; CDR3: CASSSRDRGLDEQFF; DNA: TGCGCCAGCAGCTCCCGGGACAGGGGGCTCGATGAGCAGTTCTTC
J: TRBJ1-2; size: -; D: -; V: TRBV6-5; CDR3: CASGDLDF; DNA: TGTGCCAGTGGGGATTTGGACTTC
J: TRBJ2-7; size: -; D: -; V: TRBV28; CDR3: CASSSRVGEQYF; DNA: TGTGCCAGCAGTTCGAGGGTCGGCGAGCAGTACTTC
J: TRBJ1-1; size: once; D: TRBD1; V: TRBV19; CDR3: CASSPSGQGDTEAFF; DNA: TGTGCCAGTAGCCCATCGGGACAGGGTGACACTGAAGCTTTCTTT
J: TRBJ1-3; size: -; D: -; V: TRBV9; CDR3: CASRGGGNTIYF; DNA: TGTGCCAGCAGGGGCGGGGGAAACACCATATATTTT
J: TRBJ2-3; size: -; D: TRBD2; V: TRBV7-2; CDR3: CASSYPTSGGTWTDTQYF; DNA: TGTGCCAGCAGCTACCCGACTAGCGGGGGAACCTGGACAGATACGCAGTATTTT